This paragraph reports one TCR beta chain. What it recognizes is unknown. The data stem from a study of cytomegalovirus exposure and HLA in healthy donors. The PCR used 60 Vbeta and 13 Jbeta primers. Authors' methods: A later analysis tallied tens of millions of unique TCR beta chains, around 10 million of them shared. The assay was immunoSEQ multiplex PCR, and TCRdb's table has in-frame clones only and misses some. The D gene and trimming were derived from the DNA, and the V and J assignments and clone size from that table. Here the sample spans about 130,000 clones, 65% to 80% being singletons. Study-wide findings and caveats: Most TCR sequences were seen very rarely across donors, but some public TCRs occurred in many. A later analysis found most CMV-associated TCR beta chains apparently HLA-restricted. Using a false discovery rate of 0.05, a later analysis showed that 15,000 to 20,000 TCR beta sequences were associated with HLA alleles.

The V segment lost 4 bases and the J segment 6 bases; nucleotides outside the gene matches: 5. The CDR3 runs to 15 residues. CDR1 is SGHVS, CDR2 FNYEAQ, per germline. V and J are TRBV7-6 and TRBJ2-2; 10 bases align to TRBD2. This sequence originates from a man between 40 and 49 years old in good health and CMV-seropositive. Sequencing input: PBMCs. The CDR3 loop reads CASSSPGTSAGELFF. CDR3 DNA: TGTGCCAGCAGCTCCCCCGGGACTAGCGCCGGGGAGCTGTTTTTT.